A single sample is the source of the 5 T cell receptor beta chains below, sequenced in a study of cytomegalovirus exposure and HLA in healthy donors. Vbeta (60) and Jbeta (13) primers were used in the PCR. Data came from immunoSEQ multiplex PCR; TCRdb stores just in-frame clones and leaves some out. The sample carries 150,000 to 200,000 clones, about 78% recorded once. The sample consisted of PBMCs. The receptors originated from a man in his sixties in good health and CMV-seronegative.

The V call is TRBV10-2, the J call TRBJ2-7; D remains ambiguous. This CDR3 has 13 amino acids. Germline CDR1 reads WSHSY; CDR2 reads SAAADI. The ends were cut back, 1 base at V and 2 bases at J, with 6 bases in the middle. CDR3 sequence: CASSEYAAYEQYF. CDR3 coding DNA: TGCGCCAGCAGTGAGTACGCAGCCTACGAGCAGTACTTC.

The CDR3 spells CASSETQGAAMETQYF. The CDR3 DNA reads as TGCGCCAGCAGTGAAACGCAGGGGGCGGCTATGGAGACCCAGTACTTC. J is TRBJ2-5 and V is TRBV10-1; 8 nucleotides agree with TRBD1. Germline V gene data show CDR1 as WNHNN and CDR2 as SYGVQD (reference sequence). Germline trimming cut 3 bases from V and 5 bases from J; bases unmatched to any gene: 11. CDR3 length: 16 residues.

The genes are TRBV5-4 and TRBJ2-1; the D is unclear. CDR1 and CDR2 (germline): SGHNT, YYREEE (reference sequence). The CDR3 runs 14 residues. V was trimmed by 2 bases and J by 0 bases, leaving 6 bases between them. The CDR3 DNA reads TGTGCCAGCAGCTTCCCGAGCTCCTACAATGAGCAGTTCTTC. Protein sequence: CASSFPSSYNEQFF.

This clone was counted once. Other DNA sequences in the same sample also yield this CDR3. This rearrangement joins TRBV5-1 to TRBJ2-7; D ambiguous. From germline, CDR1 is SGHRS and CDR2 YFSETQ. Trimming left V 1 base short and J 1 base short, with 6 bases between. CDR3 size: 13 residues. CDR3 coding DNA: TGCGCCAGCAGCTTGTACGGTTCCTACGAGCAGTACTTC. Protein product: CASSLYGSYEQYF.

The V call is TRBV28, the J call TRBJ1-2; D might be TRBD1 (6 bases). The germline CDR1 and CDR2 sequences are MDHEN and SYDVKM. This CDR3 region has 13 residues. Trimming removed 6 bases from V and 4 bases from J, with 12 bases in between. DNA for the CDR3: TGTGCCAGCAGATCCCAGGGGTTCTATGGCTACACCTTC. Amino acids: CASRSQGFYGYTF.